These 7 T cell receptor beta chains were sequenced from one sample in a study of cytotoxic CD8 clonotypes in ibrutinib-treated CLL. Libraries were prepared by immunoSEQ multiplex PCR; TCRdb keeps only in-frame clonotypes and omits some of them. The repertoire includes over 45,000 clones, roughly 50% of them detected once, and about 20% sits in the top ten. The starting material was PBMCs, obtained after 24 months of ibrutinib treatment. Receptors originate from a human donor with chronic lymphocytic leukemia.

The V gene is TRBV28, the J gene TRBJ1-5, with D possibly matching TRBD1 (5 bases). The CDR3 totals 13 residues. Germline V gene sequence: CDR1 MDHEN, CDR2 SYDVKM. The CDR3 reads CAGGKRGNQPQHF. The CDR3, as DNA: TGTGCGGGGGGGAAACGGGGCAATCAGCCCCAGCATTTT.

The J gene is TRBJ1-4, the V gene TRBV6-1; D perhaps matches TRBD1 (6 bases). The V gene's germline CDR1 is MNHNS and CDR2 SASEGT. V was trimmed by 10 bases and J by 2 bases, leaving 17 bases between them. This CDR3 comprises 15 residues. The CDR3 sequence: CATFKGGDTNEKLFF. The CDR3 DNA reads as TGTGCCACCTTCAAAGGGGGGGACACTAATGAAAAACTGTTTTTT.

The J gene is TRBJ1-4, the V gene TRBV4-1; D possibly corresponds to TRBD1 (6 bases). The germline V gene encodes CDR1 MGHRA and CDR2 YSYEKL. Trimming took off 1 base at V and 8 bases at J, with 14 bases between the two ends. This CDR3 contains 15 residues. The CDR3 DNA is TGCGCCAGCAGCCAAGTTGTCAGGGGAAGGGAAAAACTGTTTTTT. Translating it yields CASSQVVRGREKLFF.

The genes are TRBV5-8 and TRBJ1-1; 9 bases map to TRBD1. Germline CDR1 SGHTS, CDR2 YDEGEE. V trimming: 5 bases; J trimming: 2 bases; junction bases outside the gene matches: 10. The CDR3 runs to 16 residues. CDR3 in DNA: TGTGCCAGCAGACTTGGACAGGGGTATAGAAACACTGAAGCTTTCTTT. This translates into CASRLGQGYRNTEAFF.

This chain joins TRBV28 and TRBJ2-7; D might be TRBD1 (5 bases). CDR3 length: 14 amino acids. V was cut by 7 bases and J by 2 bases, with 15 bases left in between. The germline V gene has CDR1 MDHEN and CDR2 SYDVKM. Here the CDR3 reads CASIKGASTYEQYF. As DNA, the CDR3 is TGTGCCAGCATCAAAGGGGCCTCTACCTACGAGCAGTACTTC.

This clone was found many times. A junction boundary mismatches the germline segment, possibly from a read error. The V call is TRBV14, the J call TRBJ1-6, with D hard to call. This CDR3 comprises 12 residues. Germline V gene sequence: CDR1 SGHDN, CDR2 FVKESK. The CDR3 here is CASSQAVGPLHF. Written as DNA, the CDR3 is TGTGCCAGCAGTCAAGCCGTGGGACCCCTCCACTTT.

In this sample, this clone turned up a few times. V and J are TRBV27 and TRBJ1-3; tentative D call: TRBD1 (5 bases). V gave up 2 bases and J gave up 2 bases, with 7 bases separating them. The CDR3 has 14 residues. The germline gives CDR1 MNHEY, CDR2 SMNVEV (reference sequence). The CDR3 DNA reads TGTGCCAGCAGTTTAGGGGGGACTGGAAACACCATATATTTT. This gives the protein CASSLGGTGNTIYF.